A selection of T cell receptor beta chains follows, all from one sample in a study of control samples from healthy donors and cancer patients. Libraries were prepared by immunoSEQ multiplex PCR; TCRdb keeps only in-frame clonotypes and omits some of them. The data show about 120,000 clones, with 88% seen just once and 2% to 3% held by the top ten. Sequencing input: blood. The receptor set was obtained from an older woman in good health. The CDR3 runs from the conserved cysteine through the conserved F or W. The D gene is left open where the match is weak. Expanded clones are given a class, and other clones once, few, many or no size at all.

clone_size d_call j_call cdr3_length v_call cdr3_nt cdr3_aa
. TRBD2 TRBJ2-5 16 TRBV11-2 TGTGCCAGCAGTCCTCGGGGGGACGTTTTTGGGGAGACCCAGTACTTC CASSPRGDVFGETQYF
. TRBD2 TRBJ2-7 12 TRBV7-2 TGTGCCAGCAGCTCCTATAGCGGGGAGCAGTACTTC CASSSYSGEQYF
. . TRBJ1-5 18 TRBV19 TGTGCCAGTAGTATGACATTTCTAAGGGGGGCGGGGGATCAGCCCCAGCATTTT CASSMTFLRGAGDQPQHF
few . TRBJ1-1 13 TRBV7-3 TGTGCCAGCAGCTCCTTCGGGGCGTCCAAGGCTTTCTTT CASSSFGASKAFF
few TRBD2 TRBJ2-3 16 TRBV5-4 TGTGCCAGCAGCCCACCCGGACTAGCGGGGGTGGATACGCAGTATTTT CASSPPGLAGVDTQYF
. . TRBJ1-6 12 TRBV6-6 TGTGCCAGCAGTTTCGGGGACCCACCCCTCCACTTT CASSFGDPPLHF
. . TRBJ1-2 14 TRBV6-5 TGTGCCAGCAGTTACCGCCAGGGGTACTATGGCTACACCTTC CASSYRQGYYGYTF
. . TRBJ1-3 15 TRBV11-2 TGTGCCAGCAGCCCAGCAGCTAGCTCTGGAAACACCATATATTTT CASSPAASSGNTIYF
. . TRBJ2-1 15 TRBV5-4 TGTGCCAGCAGCTTGTTCGGGGGCCCCTACAATGAGCAGTTCTTC CASSLFGGPYNEQFF
. TRBD2 TRBJ2-1 15 TRBV9 TGTGCCAGCAGCGTCGGGCGGGGGGGCTACAATGAGCAGTTCTTC CASSVGRGGYNEQFF
few TRBD1 TRBJ1-2 17 TRBV18 TGTGCCAGCTCACCTCCACCCTGGACAGGGGGCGGGTATGGCTACACCTTC CASSPPPWTGGGYGYTF
. TRBD1 TRBJ2-7 15 TRBV14 TGTGCCAGCAGCCAATCCGACAGGGCCCTTTACGAGCAGTACTTC CASSQSDRALYEQYF
. TRBD2 TRBJ2-1 15 TRBV7-2 TGTGCCAGCCGGAACCTAGGACTAGCGGGGGGAAAGCAGTTCTTC CASRNLGLAGGKQFF
. . TRBJ1-2 14 TRBV5-6 TGTGCCAGTCGAGAAACGGGACCTAACTATGGCTACACCTTC CASRETGPNYGYTF
once . TRBJ2-7 14 TRBV7-2 TGTGCCAGCAGCTCCCTAGGGAGCTCCTACGAGCAGTACTTC CASSSLGSSYEQYF
few TRBD1 TRBJ1-1 12 TRBV7-9 TGTGCCAGCAGTTGGGACAGGGATGAAGCTTTCTTT CASSWDRDEAFF
. TRBD1 TRBJ2-3 16 TRBV6-5 TGTGCCAGCAGTTCCCGGAGGGACAGGGCCACAGATACGCAGTATTTT CASSSRRDRATDTQYF
. TRBD1 TRBJ1-1 16 TRBV18 TGTGCCAGCTCACCAACAGGGGGCAGGGTGAACACTGAAGCTTTCTTT CASSPTGGRVNTEAFF
. . TRBJ1-2 14 TRBV18 TGTGCCAGCTCACCGGTAGCGGCTAACTATGGCTACACCTTC CASSPVAANYGYTF
. TRBD1 TRBJ1-5 15 TRBV7-2 TGTGCCAGCAGCTGGAGACAGGGGGGGAATCAGCCCCAGCATTTT CASSWRQGGNQPQHF
. . TRBJ1-2 12 TRBV27 TGTGCCAGCAGTTTCCCGGCGGGTGGCTACACCTTC CASSFPAGGYTF
. . TRBJ1-5 14 TRBV5-5 TGTGCCAGCAGCTTCAGCTTCGGGGATCAGCCCCAGCATTTT CASSFSFGDQPQHF
. . TRBJ1-2 14 TRBV5-1 TGCGCCAGCAGCCGCAGTGAACCTAACTATGGCTACACCTTC CASSRSEPNYGYTF
. TRBD2 TRBJ2-3 14 TRBV7-3 TGTGCCAGCAGCCGCGGACTAGCCGGGGATACGCAGTATTTT CASSRGLAGDTQYF
. . TRBJ1-3 14 TRBV29-1 TGCAGCGTTGATGCAGGGCTCATAGGAAACACCATATATTTT CSVDAGLIGNTIYF
. TRBD2 TRBJ2-5 15 TRBV5-1 TGCGCCAGCAGACCCCCAGCGGGGTCCCAAGAGACCCAGTACTTC CASRPPAGSQETQYF
once TRBD1 TRBJ1-2 14 TRBV5-1 TGCGCCAGCAGGCCCGGGACAGGAGACTATGGCTACACCTTC CASRPGTGDYGYTF
. . TRBJ2-5 15 TRBV29-1 TGCAGCGTTGAGGGGGGGCGGGGCAGCCAAGAGACCCAGTACTTC CSVEGGRGSQETQYF